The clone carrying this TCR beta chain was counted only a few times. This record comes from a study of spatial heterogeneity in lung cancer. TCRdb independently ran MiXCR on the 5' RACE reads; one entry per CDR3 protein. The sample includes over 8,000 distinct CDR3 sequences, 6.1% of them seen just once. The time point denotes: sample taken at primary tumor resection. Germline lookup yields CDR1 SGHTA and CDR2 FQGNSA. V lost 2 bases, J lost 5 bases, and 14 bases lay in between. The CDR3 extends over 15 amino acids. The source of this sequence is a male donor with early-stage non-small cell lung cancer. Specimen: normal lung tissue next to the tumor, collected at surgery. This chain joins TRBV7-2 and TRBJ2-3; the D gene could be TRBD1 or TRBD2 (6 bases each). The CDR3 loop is CASSLNGGGGDTQYF. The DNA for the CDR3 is TGTGCCAGCAGCTTAAACGGGGGCGGAGGAGATACGCAGTATTTT.